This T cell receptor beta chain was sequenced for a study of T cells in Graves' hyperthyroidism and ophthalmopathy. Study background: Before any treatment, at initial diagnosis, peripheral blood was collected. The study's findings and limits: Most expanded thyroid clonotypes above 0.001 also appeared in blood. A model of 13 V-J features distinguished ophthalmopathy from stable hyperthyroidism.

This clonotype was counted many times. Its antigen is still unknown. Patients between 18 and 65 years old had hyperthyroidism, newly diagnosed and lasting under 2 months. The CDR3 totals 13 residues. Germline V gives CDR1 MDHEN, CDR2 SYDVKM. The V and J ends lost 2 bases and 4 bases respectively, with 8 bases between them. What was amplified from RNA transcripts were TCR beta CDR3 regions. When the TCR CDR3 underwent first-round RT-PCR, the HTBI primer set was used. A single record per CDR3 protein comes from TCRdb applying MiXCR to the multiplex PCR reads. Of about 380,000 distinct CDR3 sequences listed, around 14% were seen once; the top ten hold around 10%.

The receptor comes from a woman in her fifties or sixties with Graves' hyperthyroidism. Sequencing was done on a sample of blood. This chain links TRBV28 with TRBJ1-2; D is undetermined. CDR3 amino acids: CASSLQNGYGYTF. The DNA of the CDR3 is TGTGCCAGCAGTTTACAGAACGGCTATGGCTACACCTTC.